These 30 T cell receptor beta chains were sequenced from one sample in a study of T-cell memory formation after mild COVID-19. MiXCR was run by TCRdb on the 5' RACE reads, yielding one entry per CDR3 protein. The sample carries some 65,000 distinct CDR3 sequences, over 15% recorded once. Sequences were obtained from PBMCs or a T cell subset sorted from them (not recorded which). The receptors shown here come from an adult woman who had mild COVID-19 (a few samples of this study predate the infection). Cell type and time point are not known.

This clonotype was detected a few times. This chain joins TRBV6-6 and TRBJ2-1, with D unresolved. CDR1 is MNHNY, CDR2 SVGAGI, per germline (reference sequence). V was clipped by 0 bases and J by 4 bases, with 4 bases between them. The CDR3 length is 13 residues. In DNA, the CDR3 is TGTGCCAGCAGTTACTCAGATTACAATGAGCAGTTCTTC. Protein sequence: CASSYSDYNEQFF.

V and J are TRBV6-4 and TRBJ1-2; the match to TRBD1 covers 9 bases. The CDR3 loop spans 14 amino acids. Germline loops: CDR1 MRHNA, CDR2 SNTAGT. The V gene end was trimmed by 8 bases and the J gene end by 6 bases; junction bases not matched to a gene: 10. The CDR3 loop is CASGLLTGGNGYTF. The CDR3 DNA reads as TGTGCCAGCGGACTCCTGACAGGGGGAAATGGCTACACCTTC.

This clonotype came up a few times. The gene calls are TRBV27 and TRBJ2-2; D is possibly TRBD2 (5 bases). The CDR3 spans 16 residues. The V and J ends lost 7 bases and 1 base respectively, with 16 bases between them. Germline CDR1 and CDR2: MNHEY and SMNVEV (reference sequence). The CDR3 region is CASKAAGRKNTGELFF. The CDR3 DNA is TGTGCCAGCAAAGCGGCCGGACGGAAGAACACCGGGGAGCTGTTTTTT.

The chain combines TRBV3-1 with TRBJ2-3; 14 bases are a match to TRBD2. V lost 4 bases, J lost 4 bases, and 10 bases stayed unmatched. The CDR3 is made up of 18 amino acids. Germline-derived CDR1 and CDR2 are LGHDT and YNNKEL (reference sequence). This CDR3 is CASSPGTSGSWRADTQYF. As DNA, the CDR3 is TGTGCCAGCAGCCCAGGGACTAGCGGGAGCTGGAGGGCAGATACGCAGTATTTT.

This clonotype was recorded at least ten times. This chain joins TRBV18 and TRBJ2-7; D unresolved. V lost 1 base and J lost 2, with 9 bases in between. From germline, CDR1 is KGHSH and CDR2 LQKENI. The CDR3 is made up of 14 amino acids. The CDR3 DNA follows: TGTGCCAGCTCACCACTCAGCGATCCCTACGAGCAGTACTTC. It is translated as CASSPLSDPYEQYF.

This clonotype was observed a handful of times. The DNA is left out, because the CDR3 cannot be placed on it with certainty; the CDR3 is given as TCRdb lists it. CDR3 region: CASILVDTDTQYF. This chain links TRBV6-1 with TRBJ2-3. With termini counted, the CDR3 has 13 amino acids. Germline V CDR1 and CDR2: MNHNS, SASEGT.

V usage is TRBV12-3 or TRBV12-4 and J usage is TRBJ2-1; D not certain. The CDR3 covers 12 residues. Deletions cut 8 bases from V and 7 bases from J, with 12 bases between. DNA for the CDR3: TGTGCCAGCGGACCCAGGAAAAATGAGCAGTTCTTC. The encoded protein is CASGPRKNEQFF.

The CDR3, as DNA: TGTGCCAGCAGCTTAGCCCCGACGGCCTTCACTGAAGCTTTCTTT. Amino acids: CASSLAPTAFTEAFF. The V call is TRBV11-2, the J call TRBJ1-1; D is ambiguous. CDR1 and CDR2 (germline): SGHAT, FQNNGV. V dropped 1 base and J dropped 4 bases, with 13 bases sitting between them. The CDR3 has 15 residues.

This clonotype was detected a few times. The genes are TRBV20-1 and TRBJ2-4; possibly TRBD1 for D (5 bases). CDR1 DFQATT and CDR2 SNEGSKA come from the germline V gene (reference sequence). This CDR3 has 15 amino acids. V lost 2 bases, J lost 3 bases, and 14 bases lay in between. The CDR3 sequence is CSARSRELGKNIQYF. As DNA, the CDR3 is TGCAGTGCTAGATCCAGGGAATTGGGCAAAAACATTCAGTACTTC.

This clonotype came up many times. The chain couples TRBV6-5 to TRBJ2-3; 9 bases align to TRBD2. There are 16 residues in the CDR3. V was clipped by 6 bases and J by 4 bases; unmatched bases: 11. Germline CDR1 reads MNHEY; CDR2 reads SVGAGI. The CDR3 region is CASSLGLADPADTQYF. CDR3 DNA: TGTGCCAGCAGCCTGGGACTAGCAGATCCTGCAGATACGCAGTATTTT.

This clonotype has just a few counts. The CDR3, as DNA: TGTGCCACCAGCAGAGATTGGGCAGTCCAAGAGACCCAGTACTTC. Residues: CATSRDWAVQETQYF. This chain joins TRBV15 and TRBJ2-5, with D unclear. This CDR3 contains 15 residues. V was pared by 0 bases and J by 1 base, with 9 bases between. The germline CDR1 and CDR2 sequences are LNHNV and YYDKDF (reference sequence).

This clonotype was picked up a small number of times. CDR3 coding DNA: TGTGCCAGCCAAGATGAAGCGTATGGCTACACCTTC. Its protein is CASQDEAYGYTF. This rearrangement joins TRBV7-9 to TRBJ1-2, with D unclear. V was pared by 8 bases and J by 5 bases, with 12 bases between. The CDR3 runs to 12 residues. Germline loops: CDR1 SEHNR, CDR2 FQNEAQ (reference sequence).

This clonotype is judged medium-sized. CDR3 coding DNA: TGCAGTACGTTTCAAGAGACCCAGTACTTC. Its translation: CSTFQETQYF. The chain has TRBV20-1 and TRBJ2-5; D gene uncertain. Trimming took off 8 bases at V and 2 bases at J, with 6 bases between the two ends. Germline V gene data show CDR1 as DFQATT and CDR2 as SNEGSKA (reference sequence). The CDR3 sequence is 10 residues long.

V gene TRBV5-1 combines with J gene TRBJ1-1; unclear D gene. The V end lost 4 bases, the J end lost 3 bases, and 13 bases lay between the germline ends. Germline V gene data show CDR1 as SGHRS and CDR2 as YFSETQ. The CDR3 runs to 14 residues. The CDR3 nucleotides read TGCGCCAGCAGCCTGAATAGGGAGCACACTGAAGCTTTCTTT. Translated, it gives CASSLNREHTEAFF.

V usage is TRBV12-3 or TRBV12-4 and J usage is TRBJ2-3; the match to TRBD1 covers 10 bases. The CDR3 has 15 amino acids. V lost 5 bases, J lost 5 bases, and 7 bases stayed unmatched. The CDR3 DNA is TGTGCCAGCAGTACCGGGACAGGGGCCGGAGATACGCAGTATTTT. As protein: CASSTGTGAGDTQYF.

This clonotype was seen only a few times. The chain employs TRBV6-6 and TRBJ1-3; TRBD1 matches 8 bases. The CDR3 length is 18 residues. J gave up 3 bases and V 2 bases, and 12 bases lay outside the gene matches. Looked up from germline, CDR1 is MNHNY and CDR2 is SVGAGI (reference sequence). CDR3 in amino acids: CASSYGVRDRSFGNTIYF. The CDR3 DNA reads TGTGCCAGCAGTTACGGTGTTAGGGACAGGAGCTTTGGAAACACCATATATTTT.

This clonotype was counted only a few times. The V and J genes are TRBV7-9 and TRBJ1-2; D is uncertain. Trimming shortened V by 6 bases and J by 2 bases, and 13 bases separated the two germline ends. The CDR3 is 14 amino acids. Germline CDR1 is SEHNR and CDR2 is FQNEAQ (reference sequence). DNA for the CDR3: TGTGCCAGCAGTACGAACGATGTAAACTATGGCTACACCTTC. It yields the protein CASSTNDVNYGYTF.

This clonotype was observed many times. CDR3: CASSPNTGTVYNEQFF. CDR3 in DNA: TGTGCCAGCAGCCCAAATACCGGGACAGTCTACAATGAGCAGTTCTTC. This chain uses TRBV7-9 with TRBJ2-1; TRBD1 matches 7 bases. The CDR3 has 16 amino acids. CDR1 SEHNR and CDR2 FQNEAQ come from the germline V gene (reference sequence). V dropped 5 bases and J dropped 3; count of bases not matched to a gene: 10.

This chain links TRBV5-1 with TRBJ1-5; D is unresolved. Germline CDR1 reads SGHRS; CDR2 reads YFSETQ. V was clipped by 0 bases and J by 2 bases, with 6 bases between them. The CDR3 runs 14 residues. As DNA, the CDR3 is TGCGCCAGCAGCTTGGGTGACGGCAATCAGCCCCAGCATTTT. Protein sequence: CASSLGDGNQPQHF.

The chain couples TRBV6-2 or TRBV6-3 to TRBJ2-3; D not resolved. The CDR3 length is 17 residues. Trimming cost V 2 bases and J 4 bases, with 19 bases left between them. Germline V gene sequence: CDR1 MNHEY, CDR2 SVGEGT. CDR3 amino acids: CASSYALRQALADTQYF. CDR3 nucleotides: TGTGCCAGCAGTTACGCACTACGACAAGCCTTGGCAGATACGCAGTATTTT.

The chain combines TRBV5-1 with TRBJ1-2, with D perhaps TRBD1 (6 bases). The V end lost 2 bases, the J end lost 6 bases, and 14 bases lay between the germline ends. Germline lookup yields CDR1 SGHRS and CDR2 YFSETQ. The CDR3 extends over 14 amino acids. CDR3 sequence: CASSLPQGVNGYTF. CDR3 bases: TGCGCCAGCAGCTTACCACAGGGAGTTAATGGCTACACCTTC.

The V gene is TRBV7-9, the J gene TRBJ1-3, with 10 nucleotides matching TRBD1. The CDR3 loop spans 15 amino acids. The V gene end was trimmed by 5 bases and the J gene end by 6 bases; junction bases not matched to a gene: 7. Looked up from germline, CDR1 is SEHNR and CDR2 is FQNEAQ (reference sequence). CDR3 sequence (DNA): TGTGCCAGCAGCCCTGCAGGGACAGGGGAAAACACCATATATTTT. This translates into CASSPAGTGENTIYF.

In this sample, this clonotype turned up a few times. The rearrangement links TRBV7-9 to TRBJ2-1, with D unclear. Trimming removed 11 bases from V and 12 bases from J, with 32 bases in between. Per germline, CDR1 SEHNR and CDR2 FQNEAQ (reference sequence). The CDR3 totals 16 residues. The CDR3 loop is CALRSNSPRDNDGQFF. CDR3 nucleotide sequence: TGTGCCCTACGCAGTAACAGTCCACGTGACAATGACGGGCAGTTCTTC. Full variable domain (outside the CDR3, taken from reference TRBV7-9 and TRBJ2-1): DTGVSQNPRHKITKRGQNVTFRCDPISEHNRLYWYRQTLGQGPEFLTYFQNEAQLEKSRLLSDRFSAERPKGSFSTLEIQRTEQGDSAMYLCALRSNSPRDNDGQFFGPGTRLTVL.

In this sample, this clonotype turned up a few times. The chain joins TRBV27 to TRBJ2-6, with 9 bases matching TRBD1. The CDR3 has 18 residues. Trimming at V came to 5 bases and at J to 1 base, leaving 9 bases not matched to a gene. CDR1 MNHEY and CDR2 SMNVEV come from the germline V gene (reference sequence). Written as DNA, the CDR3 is TGTGCCAGCAGTCCGAGGACAGGGGATTTATCTGGGGCCAACGTCCTGACTTTC. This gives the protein CASSPRTGDLSGANVLTF.

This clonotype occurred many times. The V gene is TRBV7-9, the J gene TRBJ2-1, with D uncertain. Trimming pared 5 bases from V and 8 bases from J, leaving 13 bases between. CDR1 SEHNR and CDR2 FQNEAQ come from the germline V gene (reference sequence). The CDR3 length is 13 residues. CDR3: CASSPKTWDEQFF. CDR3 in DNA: TGTGCCAGCAGCCCCAAGACCTGGGATGAGCAGTTCTTC.

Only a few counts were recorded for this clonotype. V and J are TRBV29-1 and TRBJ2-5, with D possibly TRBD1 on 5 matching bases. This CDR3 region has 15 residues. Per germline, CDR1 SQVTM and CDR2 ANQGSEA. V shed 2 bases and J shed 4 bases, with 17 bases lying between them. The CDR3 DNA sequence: TGCAGCGTTGAAACGGCAGGGCATTCGGGAGAGACCCAGTACTTC. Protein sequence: CSVETAGHSGETQYF.

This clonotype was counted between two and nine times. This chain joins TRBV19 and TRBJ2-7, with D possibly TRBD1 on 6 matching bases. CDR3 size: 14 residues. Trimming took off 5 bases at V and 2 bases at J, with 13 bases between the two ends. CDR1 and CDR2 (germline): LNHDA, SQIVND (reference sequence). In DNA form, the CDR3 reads TGTGCCAGTAGTGCCCGGGACACCACCTACGAGCAGTACTTC. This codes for CASSARDTTYEQYF.

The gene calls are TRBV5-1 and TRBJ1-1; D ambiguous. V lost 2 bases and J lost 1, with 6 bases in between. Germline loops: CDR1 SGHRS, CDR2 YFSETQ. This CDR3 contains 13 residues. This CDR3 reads CASSFGPNTEAFF. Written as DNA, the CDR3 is TGCGCCAGCAGCTTTGGGCCGAACACTGAAGCTTTCTTT.

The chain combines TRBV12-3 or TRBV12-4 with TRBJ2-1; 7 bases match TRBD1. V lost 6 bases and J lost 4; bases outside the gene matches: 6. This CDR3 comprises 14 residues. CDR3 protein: CASRPGTEYNEQFF. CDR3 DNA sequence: TGTGCCAGCAGACCCGGGACAGAATACAATGAGCAGTTCTTC.

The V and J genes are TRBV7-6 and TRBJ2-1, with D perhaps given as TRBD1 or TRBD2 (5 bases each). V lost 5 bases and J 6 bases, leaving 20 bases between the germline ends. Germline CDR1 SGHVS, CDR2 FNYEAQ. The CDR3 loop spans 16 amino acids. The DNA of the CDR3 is TGTGCCAGCAGCCATCCTCTTGGGGGAGAAACCAATGAGCAGTTCTTC. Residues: CASSHPLGGETNEQFF.